Described below is a single T cell receptor (beta chain) sequence and its context. The antigen is undetermined. Generated by immunoSEQ multiplex PCR, the TCRdb table keeps only in-frame clones and is missing some. Of 20,000 to 25,000 clones detected, over 65% appear once; the ten largest clones hold around two fifths. These data come from a study of vaccination effects on CD4 cells after COVID-19. Sequencing in the ViraFEST assay came after antigen-specific CD4+ T cells had been expanded with viral peptide pools, which were used to stimulate PBMC. CD4+ T cell isolation took place after less than 13 days of culture. Between March and December 2020, the person had a SARS-CoV-2 infection that PCR confirmed. Roughly 2 million PBMC per well were cultured with around 10 IU/ml IL-2 and 7.5 to 10 ug/ml peptides. The CDR3 totals 13 residues. Between the trimmed V and J ends, which lost 4 bases and 7 bases, there was a span of 14 bases. Germline values: CDR1 SQVTM, CDR2 ANQGSEA.

V is TRBV29-1 and J is TRBJ2-1, with D unresolved. The sequencing used CD4+ T cells from PBMCs cultured with a peptide pool, collected before COVID-19 vaccination. This TCR derives from a human donor who had a prior SARS-CoV-2 infection. CDR3 region: CSVVWLVWNEQFF. CDR3 DNA sequence: TGCAGCGTTGTGTGGCTAGTCTGGAATGAGCAGTTCTTC.